Below are 19 T cell receptor beta chains sequenced from a single sample in a study of T cell repertoires in cytomegalovirus infection (dated by TCRdb to about 2019). The data were produced on an Illumina HiSeq 1500. Starting from the raw public reads, TCRdb applied fastp trimming at Q25, assembled clones with MiXCR and retained in-frame beta chains. Records with the same CDR3 protein are collapsed into one entry carrying the most frequent genes and DNA. The sample records approximately 100,000 distinct CDR3 sequences, less than 25% of which are singletons. Of the sample, 35% to 50% is held by the ten largest clones. Sequences were obtained from CD8+ T cells from PBMCs. The receptor set was obtained from a human donor in good health (CMV status not recorded). Some clones in this sample may be carry-over from other donors' samples.

The rearrangement uses TRBV9 and TRBJ2-1; D tentatively reads TRBD1 or TRBD2 (6 bases each). Germline V gene lookup returns CDR1 SGDLS and CDR2 YYNGEE. The CDR3 consists of 16 residues. V lost 4 bases and J 2 bases, leaving 16 bases between the germline ends. CDR3 nucleotide sequence: TGTGCCAGCAGCCACTCCGTTAGGGGGGCCTACAATGAGCAGTTCTTC. Translation gives CASSHSVRGAYNEQFF.

Remarks on this clonotype: A much more abundant neighbour one base away suggests this may be a read error. The J gene is TRBJ2-1, the V gene TRBV7-8; 8 nucleotides align to TRBD2. This CDR3 is 13 amino acids long. Trimming removed 11 bases from V and 5 bases from J; junction bases left unmatched: 8. Looked up from germline, CDR1 is SGHVS and CDR2 is FQNEAQ. The CDR3 sequence is CAAEAGANNEQFF. CDR3 coding DNA: TGTGCCGCCGAAGCGGGAGCCAACAATGAGCAGTTCTTC.

In this sample, this clonotype turned up many times. The rearrangement joins TRBV7-8 to TRBJ1-1; D is perhaps TRBD1 (5 bases). CDR3 length equals 13 residues. Germline V CDR1 and CDR2: SGHVS, FQNEAQ. The ends were cut back, 5 bases at V and 4 bases at J, with 11 bases in the middle. The CDR3 spells CASSVRDGTEAFF. DNA of the CDR3: TGTGCCAGCAGCGTCAGGGATGGCACTGAAGCTTTCTTT.

This chain connects TRBV19 to TRBJ1-5; 7 nucleotides align to TRBD1. CDR3 length equals 15 residues. The V gene end was trimmed by 5 bases and the J gene end by 3 bases; junction bases not matched to a gene: 7. Per germline, CDR1 LNHDA and CDR2 SQIVND (reference sequence). CDR3 sequence: CASSPSGQLNQPQHF. The CDR3 DNA reads TGTGCCAGTAGTCCATCGGGACAGCTCAATCAGCCCCAGCATTTT.

CDR3 region: CASSLGGSETQYF. DNA of the CDR3: TGTGCCAGCAGCTTAGGGGGTTCTGAGACCCAGTACTTC. V and J are TRBV7-6 and TRBJ2-5; D unclear. The CDR3 loop spans 13 amino acids. The ends were cut back, 1 base at V and 5 bases at J, with 8 bases in the middle. CDR1 is SGHVS, CDR2 FNYEAQ, per germline. The variable domain in full, completed from reference TRBV7-6 and TRBJ2-5, reads GAGVSQSPRYKVTKRGQDVALRCDPISGHVSLYWYRQALGQGPEFLTYFNYEAQQDKSGLPNDRFSAERPEGSISTLTIQRTEQRDSAMYRCASSLGGSETQYFGPGTRLLVL.

J is TRBJ2-5 and V is TRBV27; D possibly corresponds to TRBD2 (5 bases). Germline values: CDR1 MNHEY, CDR2 SMNVEV (reference sequence). V shed 3 bases and J shed 4 bases, with 12 bases lying between them. This CDR3 has 14 amino acids. CDR3 DNA: TGTGCCAGCAGTTTTACCGGACTCCCAGAGACCCAGTACTTC. It codes for CASSFTGLPETQYF.

The chain recombines TRBV25-1 with TRBJ1-1; D gene unclear. The germline V gene has CDR1 MGHDK and CDR2 SYGVNS. V was pared by 3 bases and J by 4 bases, with 21 bases between. The CDR3 sequence is 17 residues long. In nucleotides, the CDR3 is TGTGCCAGCAGTGACCCCCGGACGAGTCCTCGAGGCACTGAAGCTTTCTTT. It translates to CASSDPRTSPRGTEAFF.

This clonotype appeared many times. The rearrangement links TRBV7-8 to TRBJ2-5, with D perhaps TRBD2 (5 bases). Germline lookup yields CDR1 SGHVS and CDR2 FQNEAQ. The CDR3 contains 12 residues. The V end was cut by 6 bases, the J end by 5 bases, with 10 bases between. The CDR3 nucleotides are TGTGCCAGCAGTAGTAGGAGGGAGACCCAGTACTTC. This sequence encodes CASSSRRETQYF.

This clonotype occurred a few times. The CDR3 DNA is TGTGCCAGCACCCCAGGGGTGAGGACTGAAGCTTTCTTT. This gives the protein CASTPGVRTEAFF. The rearrangement uses TRBV11-2 and TRBJ1-1; D is perhaps TRBD1 (6 bases). Germline V gives CDR1 SGHAT, CDR2 FQNNGV. The V and J ends lost 7 bases and 5 bases respectively, with 14 bases between them. The CDR3 totals 13 residues.

The V and J genes are TRBV19 and TRBJ1-2; 12 bases align to TRBD1. The CDR3 runs 15 residues. The V gene's germline CDR1 is LNHDA and CDR2 SQIVND (reference sequence). V dropped 6 bases and J dropped 4; count of bases not matched to a gene: 6. CDR3 sequence: CASSSGTGGSYGYTF. As DNA, the CDR3 is TGTGCCAGTAGCAGCGGGACAGGGGGCAGCTATGGCTACACCTTC.

This clonotype was detected many times. CDR3 region: CASSPGVSGEETQYF. As DNA, the CDR3 is TGTGCCAGCAGCCCAGGGGTCTCGGGGGAAGAGACCCAGTACTTC. The J gene is TRBJ2-5, the V gene TRBV7-2, with D perhaps matching TRBD1 or TRBD2 (6 bases each). This CDR3 is 15 amino acids long. Germline values: CDR1 SGHTA, CDR2 FQGNSA. The V and J ends lost 5 bases and 3 bases respectively, with 16 bases between them.

This clonotype was seen more than once but under ten times. The chain joins TRBV6-2 or TRBV6-3 to TRBJ1-2; TRBD1 matches at 8 bases. Germline CDR1 and CDR2: MNHEY and SVGEGT. After removal of 4 bases from V and 6 bases from J, the junction contained 4 bases not matched to a gene. The CDR3 totals 13 residues. CDR3 bases: TGTGCCAGCAGTTGGGAGACAGGGGATGGCTACACCTTC. Its translation is CASSWETGDGYTF.

This sequence joins TRBV11-2 and TRBJ2-2, with D unclear. Germline CDR1 reads SGHAT; CDR2 reads FQNNGV. The V gene lost 3 bases and the J gene lost 8 bases, with 10 bases spanning the gap. CDR3 length equals 13 residues. This CDR3 reads CASSLELVGELFF. The DNA for the CDR3 is TGTGCCAGCAGCTTGGAGTTAGTGGGGGAGCTGTTTTTT.

This clonotype has a count of ten or more. The V call is TRBV7-9, the J call TRBJ1-1, with TRBD1 identical over 7 bases. J was trimmed by 5 bases and V by 5 bases; bases with no gene match: 5. The CDR3 has 13 amino acids. The germline CDR1 and CDR2 sequences are SEHNR and FQNEAQ (reference sequence). The CDR3 nucleotides are TGTGCCAGCAGCCTCGGGACAGCTACTGAAGCTTTCTTT. It codes for CASSLGTATEAFF.

The genes are TRBV7-9 and TRBJ1-1, with D hard to call. The V gene lost 1 base and the J gene lost 1 base, with 13 bases spanning the gap. Germline V gives CDR1 SEHNR, CDR2 FQNEAQ (reference sequence). CDR3 size: 16 residues. CDR3 residues: CASSLDRGRGNTEAFF. The CDR3 nucleotides read TGTGCCAGCAGCTTAGATCGGGGAAGAGGGAACACTGAAGCTTTCTTT.

V gene TRBV28 combines with J gene TRBJ1-1; a weak D match, TRBD1 (5 bases). This CDR3 has 14 amino acids. The ends were cut back, 5 bases at V and 3 bases at J, with 13 bases in the middle. Germline values: CDR1 MDHEN, CDR2 SYDVKM. The chain's CDR3 is CASSPAGQDTEAFF. DNA for the CDR3: TGTGCCAGCAGTCCTGCGGGGCAGGACACTGAAGCTTTCTTT.

This clonotype was picked up many times. J is TRBJ1-3 and V is TRBV7-2, with 7 nucleotides matching TRBD1. J gave up 0 bases and V 4 bases, and 6 bases lay outside the gene matches. The CDR3 sequence is 16 residues long. Germline lookup yields CDR1 SGHTA and CDR2 FQGNSA. CDR3 coding DNA: TGTGCCAGCAGCTCGGGACAGTACTACTCTGGAAACACCATATATTTT. Residues: CASSSGQYYSGNTIYF.

At least ten counts were recorded for this clonotype. The chain has TRBV7-2 and TRBJ2-5, with TRBD2 identical over 9 bases. J gave up 3 bases and V 7 bases, and 12 bases lay outside the gene matches. CDR3 size: 16 residues. From germline, CDR1 is SGHTA and CDR2 FQGNSA. The CDR3 region has the DNA TGTGCCAGCACCGCAGTTTGGGCTAGCGGGGAAGAGACCCAGTACTTC. It specifies CASTAVWASGEETQYF.

This clonotype turned up a few times. The chain couples TRBV7-2 to TRBJ2-5; 12 bases fit TRBD2. The V and J ends lost 1 base and 1 base, in that order; junction bases with no gene match: 7. The germline V gene encodes CDR1 SGHTA and CDR2 FQGNSA. The CDR3 runs to 18 residues. CDR3 amino acids: CASSLGGRLAGAQETQYF. The CDR3 DNA is TGTGCCAGCAGCTTAGGGGGGCGACTAGCGGGAGCCCAAGAGACCCAGTACTTC.